The present entry profiles one T cell receptor beta chain with its context. Its antigen is unknown. One junction end disagrees with the germline gene, perhaps due to a read error. This specimen comes from a study of tumor-infiltrating lymphocytes in primary liver carcinoma. Study-wide results and limits: Blood fell significantly below tumors in its top-250-clone fraction (p = 0.039).

RNA and DNA were co-extracted from roughly 20-30 mg of unsorted bulk tissue. Every tumor was sampled at five separate regions. The CDR3 length is 15 residues. CDR1 is LGHNA, CDR2 YNFKEQ, per germline. TCR beta cDNA came from approximately 0.55 ug total RNA, primed with a constant-region primer. What produced the TCR beta libraries was three nested multiplex PCR rounds using slightly modified ARM-PCR. Rounds one and two of PCR, each of around 11 cycles, were primed with TRBV1-TRBV30 forward primers and a C-beta reverse primer. TCRdb analysed the multiplex PCR reads with MiXCR anew, one entry per CDR3 protein. The sample contains under 130,000 distinct CDR3 sequences, 80% to 85% of which appear only once.

Sequencing input: liver tumor tissue from sampling region 3. The subset: tumor region T3, left-lateral pole. This chain joins TRBV4-2 and TRBJ2-7, with D maybe TRBD2 (5 bases). The clonotype was recovered from a man aged 35-49 years with primary liver carcinoma and hepatitis B virus infection. The CDR3 sequence is CAGSPSWGEVHEQYF. Here the CDR3 DNA reads TGTGCCGGCAGCCCGAGCTGGGGAGAAGTGCACGAGCAGTACTTC.